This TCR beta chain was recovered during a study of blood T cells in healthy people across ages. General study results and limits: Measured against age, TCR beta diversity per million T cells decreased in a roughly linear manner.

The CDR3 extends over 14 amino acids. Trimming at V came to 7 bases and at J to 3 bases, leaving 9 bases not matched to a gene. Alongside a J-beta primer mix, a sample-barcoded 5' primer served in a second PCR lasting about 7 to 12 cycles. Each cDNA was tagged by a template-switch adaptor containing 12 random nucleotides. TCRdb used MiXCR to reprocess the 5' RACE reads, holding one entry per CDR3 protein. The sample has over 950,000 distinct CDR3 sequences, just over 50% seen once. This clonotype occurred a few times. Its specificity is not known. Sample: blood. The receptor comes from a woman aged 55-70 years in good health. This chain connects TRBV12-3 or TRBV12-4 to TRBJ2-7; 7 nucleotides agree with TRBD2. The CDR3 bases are TGTGCCAGCACCGCAACTAGCGAAAGCTACGAGCAGTACTTC. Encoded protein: CASTATSESYEQYF.